Listed here are 25 T cell receptor beta chains from one sample, sequenced in a study of metastatic and nonmetastatic thyroid tumors. Before thyroid surgery, none of the patients had received any treatment. TCRdb re-called clones via MiXCR from the PCR reads. The data hold about 11,000 clones, with 35% to 45% observed a single time. What was sequenced was tumor tissue. The receptors were gathered from a female donor with papillary thyroid cancer or a benign thyroid nodule (not recorded which). Some clones in this sample may be carry-over from other donors' samples.

As concerns this clone: Other DNA sequences within the sample encode an identical CDR3. The genes are TRBV15 and TRBJ2-2; D not certain. The germline V gene has CDR1 LNHNV and CDR2 YYDKDF (reference sequence). This CDR3 has 12 amino acids. V shed 0 bases and J shed 8 bases, with 4 bases lying between them. The CDR3 loop is CATSREWGELFF. DNA of the CDR3: TGTGCCACCAGCAGAGAGTGGGGGGAGCTGTTTTTT.

V is TRBV5-1 and J is TRBJ1-2, with a possible D match to TRBD1 (6 bases). Trimming took 1 base from V and 3 from J, leaving 10 bases between them. The CDR3 is 14 residues long. Germline V gives CDR1 SGHRS, CDR2 YFSETQ. CDR3 residues: CASSLTGKDYGYTF. Here the CDR3 DNA reads TGCGCCAGCAGCTTGACAGGGAAGGACTATGGCTACACCTTC.

There are a few counts of this clone. The CDR3 DNA sequence: TGTGCCAGCATCTCGGGCAGCTATGGCTACACCTTC. Its protein is CASISGSYGYTF. The rearrangement joins TRBV28 to TRBJ1-2, with no clear D. Looked up from germline, CDR1 is MDHEN and CDR2 is SYDVKM. Trimming removed 7 bases from V and 4 bases from J, with 10 bases in between. The CDR3 consists of 12 residues.

The sample holds a few counts of this clone. The chain is built from TRBV2 and TRBJ2-7; possible D gene TRBD1, 6 bases. Between the trimmed V and J ends, which lost 5 bases and 6 bases, there was a span of 20 bases. The germline V gene has CDR1 SNHLY and CDR2 FYNNEI. The CDR3 has 15 residues. DNA of the CDR3: TGTGCCAGCAGTAGTGAGGAGACAGGAGGAAGCGAGCAGTACTTC. Translation: CASSSEETGGSEQYF.

A single count supports this clone. V gene TRBV11-2 combines with J gene TRBJ1-3; the D gene is possibly TRBD1 (6 bases). The ends were cut back, 5 bases at V and 0 bases at J, with 8 bases in the middle. Germline CDR1 SGHAT, CDR2 FQNNGV. This CDR3 spans 14 amino acids. The CDR3 region is CASSRTDSGNTIYF. The CDR3 nucleotides are TGTGCCAGCAGCCGGACAGACTCTGGAAACACCATATATTTT.

The chain joins TRBV30 to TRBJ1-5; the match to TRBD1 covers 7 bases. CDR1 is GTSNPN and CDR2 is SVGIG in the germline V gene (reference sequence). This CDR3 contains 13 residues. Germline trimming cut 1 base from V and 7 bases from J; bases unmatched to any gene: 4. Here the CDR3 reads CAWSGQGAQPQHF. The CDR3 DNA sequence: TGTGCCTGGAGTGGACAGGGTGCGCAGCCCCAGCATTTT.

The chain couples TRBV20-1 to TRBJ2-1; the match to TRBD2 covers 13 bases. CDR1 DFQATT and CDR2 SNEGSKA come from the germline V gene (reference sequence). The V gene end was trimmed by 4 bases and the J gene end by 10 bases; junction bases not matched to a gene: 10. The CDR3 contains 15 residues. The CDR3 region has the DNA TGCAGTGCTAACCCGGGACTAGCGGGATGGGAGGAGCAGTTCTTC. As protein: CSANPGLAGWEEQFF.

This chain connects TRBV5-1 to TRBJ2-1; unclear D gene. Germline CDR1 is SGHRS and CDR2 is YFSETQ. The length of the CDR3 is 12 residues. Trimming stripped 4 bases from V and 10 bases from J, with 12 bases between. In DNA form, the CDR3 reads TGCGCCAGCAGCAATGAGTTTGAAGAGCAGTTCTTC. As protein: CASSNEFEEQFF.

This clone was found once. The CDR3 bases are TGTGCCAGCAGCCAGAGGGGAGGGGACGGACCCTACGAGCAGTACTTC. Its translation is CASSQRGGDGPYEQYF. This chain links TRBV4-2 with TRBJ2-7; 7 bases map to TRBD2. Trimming at V came to 3 bases and at J to 2 bases, leaving 10 bases not matched to a gene. This CDR3 has 16 amino acids. Germline CDR1 reads LGHNA; CDR2 reads YNFKEQ.

This clone has a handful of counts. A read error may account for a junction end that differs from germline. This same CDR3 is encoded by further DNA sequences in the sample. This chain joins TRBV2 and TRBJ1-6, with D possibly matching TRBD1 (5 bases). Germline V gene lookup returns CDR1 SNHLY and CDR2 FYNNEI. The CDR3 length is 15 residues. The CDR3 sequence is CASSVSGNPNSPLHF. CDR3 DNA sequence: TGTGCCAGCAGTGTATCAGGGAATCCCAATTCACCCCTCCATTTT.

In this sample, this clone turned up a few times. The rearrangement links TRBV7-3 to TRBJ2-2; no firm D call. The V gene lost 3 bases and the J gene lost 1 base, with 0 bases spanning the gap. CDR1 and CDR2 (germline): SGHTA, FQGTGA. The CDR3 consists of 12 residues. In DNA, the CDR3 is TGTGCCAGCAGCTTGAACACCGGGGAGCTGTTTTTT. As protein: CASSLNTGELFF.

This clone was picked up a small number of times. One junction end disagrees with the germline gene, perhaps due to a read error. CDR3 DNA sequence: TGTGCCAGCAGTTACTCGGCCTCCACCGGGCCCTTGAACTTC. This sequence encodes CASSYSASTGPLNF. The genes are TRBV6-2 or TRBV6-3 and TRBJ2-7, with D uncertain. CDR3 length: 14 residues. The V gene's germline CDR1 is MNHEY and CDR2 SVGEGT.

This clone was found a few times. The chain is built from TRBV6-1 and TRBJ1-2; no definite D call. V was shortened by 6 bases and J by 7 bases, with 21 bases between the two germline ends. The CDR3 loop spans 15 amino acids. Per the germline V gene, CDR1 is MNHNS and CDR2 is SASEGT. The CDR3 DNA sequence: TGTGCCAGCAGCCGAGCCTCTGGACCATACGGTGGCTACACCTTC. This translates into CASSRASGPYGGYTF.

The chain carries TRBV20-1 and TRBJ2-7; 10 bases map to TRBD1. J was trimmed by 4 bases and V by 0 bases; bases with no gene match: 6. This CDR3 spans 15 amino acids. CDR1 and CDR2 from the germline V gene are DFQATT and SNEGSKA (reference sequence). Here the CDR3 reads CSARDSGTGEYEQYF. CDR3 coding DNA: TGCAGTGCTAGAGATAGTGGGACAGGGGAGTACGAGCAGTACTTC.

This clone was picked up a small number of times. The chain couples TRBV19 to TRBJ1-1; tentatively, D is TRBD1 (5 bases). The CDR3 covers 14 residues. The V end lost 2 bases, the J end lost 5 bases, and 12 bases lay between the germline ends. The germline gives CDR1 LNHDA, CDR2 SQIVND (reference sequence). The DNA of the CDR3 is TGTGCCAGTAGTATATCCAGGGAAATGACTGAAGCTTTCTTT. It codes for CASSISREMTEAFF.

The V call is TRBV6-1, the J call TRBJ2-5, with TRBD2 matching 12 bases. The V gene end was trimmed by 2 bases and the J gene end by 4 bases; junction bases not matched to a gene: 2. Germline V gene lookup returns CDR1 MNHNS and CDR2 SASEGT. The CDR3 spans 15 residues. The CDR3 loop reads CASSELAGGPETQYF. For the CDR3, the DNA is TGTGCCAGCAGTGAACTAGCGGGAGGGCCAGAGACCCAGTACTTC.

This clone appeared a single time. The chain employs TRBV19 and TRBJ2-1; 10 nucleotides agree with TRBD1. V was pared by 5 bases and J by 3 bases, with 7 bases of the junction left unmatched. Per the germline V gene, CDR1 is LNHDA and CDR2 is SQIVND (reference sequence). CDR3 length: 16 amino acids. The DNA of the CDR3 is TGTGCCAGTAGTCCCGGGACAGGGGTATACTACAATGAGCAGTTCTTC. This sequence encodes CASSPGTGVYYNEQFF.

The J gene is TRBJ2-2, the V gene TRBV11-2, with 13 nucleotides matching TRBD2. J gave up 0 bases and V 7 bases, and 8 bases lay outside the gene matches. CDR1 and CDR2 (germline): SGHAT, FQNNGV. CDR3 size: 18 residues. The DNA for the CDR3 is TGTGCCAGCACCTCCAGGGGGACTAGCGGGGCGAACACCGGGGAGCTGTTTTTT. This translates into CASTSRGTSGANTGELFF.

The chain has TRBV6-2 or TRBV6-3 and TRBJ1-3; a possible D gene is TRBD1 (5 bases). The CDR3 consists of 14 residues. Trimming stripped 6 bases from V and 2 bases from J, with 11 bases between. Germline CDR1 and CDR2: MNHEY and SVGEGT. The DNA for the CDR3 is TGTGCCAGCAGAGGGGCGTCCCCTGGAAACACCATATATTTT. Translating it yields CASRGASPGNTIYF.

Points on this clone: The CDR3 does not close with the conserved phenylalanine or tryptophan, likely indicating a read error. This chain links TRBV6-1 with TRBJ2-7, with D perhaps given as TRBD1 or TRBD2 (6 bases each). CDR1 MNHNS and CDR2 SASEGT come from the germline V gene. V was trimmed by 4 bases and J by 6 bases, leaving 16 bases between them. The CDR3 is 14 amino acids. This CDR3 reads CASSVSFGGREQYL. The CDR3 nucleotides are TGTGCCAGCAGTGTCTCCTTTGGGGGGCGCGAGCAGTACCTC.

The chain uses TRBV15 and TRBJ2-3; TRBD2 matches 9 bases. In germline, CDR1 is LNHNV, CDR2 YYDKDF (reference sequence). The CDR3 runs 15 residues. The junction had 2 bases not matched to a gene; V was cut back by 0 bases and J by 4 bases. CDR3: CATSRETSGADTQYF. CDR3 sequence (DNA): TGTGCCACCAGCAGAGAGACTAGCGGCGCAGATACGCAGTATTTT. The full variable domain, with the rest looked up from reference TRBV15 and TRBJ2-3, is DAMVIQNPRYQVTQFGKPVTLSCSQTLNHNVMYWYQQKSSQAPKLLFHYYDKDFNNEADTPDNFQSRRPNTSFCFLDIRSPGLGDTAMYLCATSRETSGADTQYFGPGTRLTVL.

The V call is TRBV30, the J call TRBJ1-2, with D hard to call. The germline V gene has CDR1 GTSNPN and CDR2 SVGIG (reference sequence). V lost 0 bases and J 8 bases, leaving 16 bases between the germline ends. This CDR3 has 14 amino acids. CDR3 nucleotide sequence: TGTGCCTGGAGTGTACAGTCATACTTGACCGGCTACACCTTC. It specifies CAWSVQSYLTGYTF.

The V gene is TRBV5-1, the J gene TRBJ1-2; 9 nucleotides agree with TRBD1. The CDR3 runs 16 residues. The ends lost 6 bases at V and 2 bases at J; junction bases unmatched: 11. Germline CDR1 SGHRS, CDR2 YFSETQ. CDR3 region: CASTEITGTGNYGYTF. The CDR3 region has the DNA TGCGCCAGCACTGAAATTACCGGGACAGGGAACTATGGCTACACCTTC. Full variable domain (missing parts from reference TRBV5-1 and TRBJ1-2): KAGVTQTPRYLIKTRGQQVTLSCSPISGHRSVSWYQQTPGQGLQFLFEYFSETQRNKGNFPGRFSGRQFSNSRSEMNVSTLELGDSALYLCASTEITGTGNYGYTFGSGTRLTVV.

This clone was counted once. V and J are TRBV28 and TRBJ2-7; D may be TRBD1 (5 bases). CDR1 and CDR2 from the germline V gene are MDHEN and SYDVKM. Trimming took off 8 bases at V and 4 bases at J, with 27 bases between the two ends. This CDR3 has 17 amino acids. CDR3 bases: TGTGCCAGCCTTACCCCCCGACAGCCAATCGGTGCTTACGAGCAGTACTTC. It codes for CASLTPRQPIGAYEQYF.

The count of this clone is one. The V gene is TRBV7-6, the J gene TRBJ2-3; D call uncertain. CDR1 SGHVS and CDR2 FNYEAQ come from the germline V gene. This CDR3 is 13 amino acids long. Trimming cost V 1 base and J 2 bases, with 4 bases left between them. CDR3 sequence (DNA): TGTGCCAGCAGCTTAGGACACACAGATACGCAGTATTTT. This translates into CASSLGHTDTQYF.